One and the same sample provided the 4 T cell receptor beta chains below, sequenced in a study of T cells expressing NK-cell markers. TCRdb re-called the 5' RACE reads, yielding one record per CDR3 amino acid sequence without DNA. This sample's table reports approximately 170,000 distinct CDR3 sequences. The specimen sequenced was blood T cells: a sorted CD56 or NKG2C T cell subset, CD4+ or CD8+ T cells, or bulk PBMC T cells (not recorded which). These receptor sequences come from a man aged 18 to 69 in good health.

The chain combines TRBV3-1 with TRBJ2-1; TCRdb reports TRBD2, a call that lacks DNA to check it against. Germline lookup yields CDR1 LGHDT and CDR2 YNNKEL (reference sequence). CDR3 length: 16 amino acids. CDR3: CASSLTSGISYNEQFF.

The rearrangement uses TRBV12-3 or TRBV12-4 and TRBJ2-1; TCRdb reports TRBD1, a call that lacks DNA to check it against. The CDR3 totals 15 residues. The CDR3 region is CASSLAGGPMNEQFF.

The chain has TRBV2 and TRBJ2-7; the D gene TCRdb calls, TRBD2, cannot be checked with no DNA. The CDR3 is 12 amino acids. The germline CDR1 and CDR2 sequences are SNHLY and FYNNEI. The CDR3 reads CASQGLSYEQYF.

V is TRBV12-3 or TRBV12-4 and J is TRBJ2-5; the D gene TCRdb calls, TRBD1, cannot be checked with no DNA. This CDR3 comprises 14 residues. CDR3 residues: CASREDRQGGTQYF.